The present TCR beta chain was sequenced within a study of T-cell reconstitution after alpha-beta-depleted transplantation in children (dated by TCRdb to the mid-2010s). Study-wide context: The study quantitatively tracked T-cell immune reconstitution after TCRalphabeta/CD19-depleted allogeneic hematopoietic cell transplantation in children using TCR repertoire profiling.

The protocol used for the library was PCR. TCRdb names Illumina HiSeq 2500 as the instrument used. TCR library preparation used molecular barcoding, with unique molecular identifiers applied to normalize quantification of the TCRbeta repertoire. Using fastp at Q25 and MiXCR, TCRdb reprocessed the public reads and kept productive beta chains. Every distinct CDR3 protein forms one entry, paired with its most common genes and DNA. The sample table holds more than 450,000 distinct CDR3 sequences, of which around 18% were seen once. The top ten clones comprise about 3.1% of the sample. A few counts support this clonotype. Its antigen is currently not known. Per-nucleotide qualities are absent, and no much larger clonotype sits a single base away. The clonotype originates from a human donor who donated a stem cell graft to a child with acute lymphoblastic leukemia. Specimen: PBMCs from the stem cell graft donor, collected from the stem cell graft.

The base sequence is TGTGCCAGCAGTTACTCTTTTGTAGGACGGAGCAATGAGCAGTTCTTC. Translated, it reads CASSYSFVGRSNEQFF. The sequence links TRBV6-5 to TRBJ2-1; no D gene can be assigned with confidence. CDR1 and CDR2 were assigned from the germline V gene as MNHEY and SVGAGI. The CDR3 contains 16 residues, cysteine and phenylalanine counted. The entry retains the CDR3 DNA only, 48 bases that are in frame from base 1. V is clipped by 0 bases and J by 6 bases, and the sequence between their germline boundaries is 15 bases long.